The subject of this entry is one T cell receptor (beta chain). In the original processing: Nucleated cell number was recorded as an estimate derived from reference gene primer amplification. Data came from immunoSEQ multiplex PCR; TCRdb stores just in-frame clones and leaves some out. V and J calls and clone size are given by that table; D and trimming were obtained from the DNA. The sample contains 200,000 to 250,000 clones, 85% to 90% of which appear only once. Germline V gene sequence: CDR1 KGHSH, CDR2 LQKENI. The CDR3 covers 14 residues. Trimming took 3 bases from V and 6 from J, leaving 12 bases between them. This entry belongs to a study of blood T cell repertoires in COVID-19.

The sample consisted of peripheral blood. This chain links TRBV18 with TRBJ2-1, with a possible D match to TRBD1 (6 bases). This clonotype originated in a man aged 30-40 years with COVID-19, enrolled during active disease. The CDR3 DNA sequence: TGTGCCAGCTCACCTGGGACATACACCAATGAGCAGTTCTTC. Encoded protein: CASSPGTYTNEQFF.